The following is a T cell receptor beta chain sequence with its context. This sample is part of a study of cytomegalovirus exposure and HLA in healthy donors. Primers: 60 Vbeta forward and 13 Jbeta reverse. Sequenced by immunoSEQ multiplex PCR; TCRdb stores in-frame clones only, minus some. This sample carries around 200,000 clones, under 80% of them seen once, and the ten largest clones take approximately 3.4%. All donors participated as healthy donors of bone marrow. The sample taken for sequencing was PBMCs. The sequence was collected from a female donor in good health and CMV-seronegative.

CDR3 nucleotides: TGTGCCACCAGCACAGCTTCGGGTCTCTATGGCTACACCTTC. Amino acids: CATSTASGLYGYTF. The V and J genes are TRBV15 and TRBJ1-2; unclear D gene. V lost 4 bases to trimming and J lost 4 bases, with 13 bases between them. Germline V gives CDR1 LNHNV, CDR2 YYDKDF (reference sequence). The CDR3 extends over 14 amino acids.